This TCR beta chain is drawn from a study of cytomegalovirus exposure and HLA in healthy donors. Findings and limits, study-wide: The tendency of first-cohort TCR clusters to co-occur in the roughly 120 validation repertoires was the finding of a later analysis.

Separate from the roughly 630-subject first cohort was the roughly 120-subject validation cohort, to which the donors belonged. Germline CDR1 and CDR2: MNHEY and SVGAGI. The V gene end was trimmed by 6 bases and the J gene end by 6 bases; junction bases not matched to a gene: 11. The CDR3 has 15 residues. The data were produced by immunoSEQ multiplex PCR, yet TCRdb's version contains in-frame clones alone and is incomplete. Seen here are 150,000 to 180,000 clones, approximately 86% observed once, and the top ten hold approximately 2.2%. About this clone: Its target is not known.

The TCR sequence derives from a human donor in good health. The specimen was PBMCs. The V call is TRBV6-5, the J call TRBJ1-2; 9 bases line up with TRBD1. CDR3 in DNA: TGTGCCAGCAGATCGCTCAGGACAGGGGAGGATGGCTACACCTTC. Protein product: CASRSLRTGEDGYTF.